Following are 6 T cell receptor beta chains from one sample sequenced in a study of response to subunit inactivated influenza vaccine. MiXCR was run by TCRdb on the RT-PCR reads, yielding one entry per CDR3 protein. Among 650,000 to 800,000 distinct CDR3 sequences, around a sixth were seen once, and the ten largest hold about a tenth. The material sequenced was PBMCs from blood, taken less than 6 days after vaccination. The source of these receptors is a man aged 50 to 59 who received an inactivated influenza vaccine.

The chain recombines TRBV10-3 with TRBJ2-1; 7 nucleotides match TRBD2. The germline gives CDR1 ENHRY, CDR2 SYGVKD. The CDR3 runs 14 residues. Losses at the gene ends were 4 bases for V and 3 bases for J; bases not matched to a gene: 3. CDR3 coding DNA: TGTGCCATCAGTGTAGCGGGCAACTACAATGAGCAGTTCTTC. Translated: CAISVAGNYNEQFF.

The chain couples TRBV5-1 to TRBJ2-2; the D gene is possibly TRBD2 (6 bases). Germline CDR1 SGHRS, CDR2 YFSETQ. V was pared by 6 bases and J by 0 bases, with 12 bases between. The CDR3 has 15 amino acids. This chain's CDR3 is CASTGGGSNTGELFF. The CDR3 nucleotides are TGCGCCAGCACCGGTGGGGGGTCGAACACCGGGGAGCTGTTTTTT.

The chain combines TRBV19 with TRBJ2-6; either TRBD1 or TRBD2 may supply D (5 bases each). Germline V lookup: CDR1 LNHDA, CDR2 SQIVND (reference sequence). The V end was cut by 5 bases, the J end by 0 bases, with 14 bases between. The CDR3 covers 17 residues. The chain's CDR3 is CASSPGTRFSGANVLTF. CDR3 bases: TGTGCCAGTAGTCCCGGGACGAGATTCTCTGGGGCCAACGTCCTGACTTTC.

V gene TRBV28 combines with J gene TRBJ2-7; tentatively, D is TRBD1 (6 bases). This CDR3 has 13 residues. CDR1 and CDR2 from the germline V gene are MDHEN and SYDVKM. Trimming pared 6 bases from V and 2 bases from J, leaving 11 bases between. The CDR3 reads CASRPKGAYEQYF. CDR3 in DNA: TGTGCCAGCAGACCGAAGGGGGCCTACGAGCAGTACTTC.

This clonotype occurred a few times. This chain connects TRBV27 to TRBJ2-7; TRBD1 matches at 9 bases. CDR3 size: 15 residues. J was trimmed by 6 bases and V by 3 bases; bases with no gene match: 9. CDR1 and CDR2 (germline): MNHEY, SMNVEV (reference sequence). CDR3 DNA sequence: TGTGCCAGCAGTTTTCACCGAGGGACAGGGACCGAGCAGTACTTC. This gives the protein CASSFHRGTGTEQYF.

The chain carries TRBV7-2 and TRBJ2-1; 14 positions match TRBD2. V was pared by 5 bases and J by 4 bases, with 4 bases of the junction left unmatched. From germline, CDR1 is SGHTA and CDR2 FQGNSA. CDR3 length equals 16 residues. The CDR3 loop is CASSGGTSGGYNEQFF. CDR3 nucleotides: TGTGCCAGCAGCGGGGGGACTAGCGGGGGTTACAATGAGCAGTTCTTC.